The 8 T cell receptor beta chains reported below all come from one sample, sequenced in a study of shared clonotypes between healthy human individuals. Sequencing used immunoSEQ multiplex PCR; TCRdb keeps in-frame clones, though not all of them. The sample has more than 2 million clones, around 95% seen once; the top ten hold over 1.5%. Cells designated naive CD8 were CD45RO-negative and were positively selected for CCR7, with terminally differentiated effector memory CD45RA+ cells excluded. Sequencing used naive CD8+ T cells from PBMCs. Every receptor here comes from a young man in good health. Some clones in this sample may be carry-over from other donors' samples.

This chain joins TRBV5-4 and TRBJ2-7, with D perhaps TRBD1 (5 bases). V was shortened by 4 bases and J by 3 bases, with 11 bases between the two germline ends. The germline gives CDR1 SGHNT, CDR2 YYREEE (reference sequence). CDR3 length: 13 residues. DNA of the CDR3: TGTGCCAGCAGCCTCCAGGGAATCTACGAGCAGTACTTC. This sequence encodes CASSLQGIYEQYF. Filled out from reference TRBV5-4 and TRBJ2-7, the complete variable domain reads ETGVTQSPTHLIKTRGQQVTLRCSSQSGHNTVSWYQQALGQGPQFIFQYYREEENGRGNFPPRFSGLQFPNYSSELNVNALELDDSALYLCASSLQGIYEQYFGPGTRLTVT.

The chain has TRBV7-9 and TRBJ1-5, with 7 bases matching TRBD1. Trimming cost V 4 bases and J 6 bases; bases outside gene matches: 12. This CDR3 is 16 amino acids long. Germline lookup yields CDR1 SEHNR and CDR2 FQNEAQ (reference sequence). The CDR3 DNA reads as TGTGCCAGCAGCTCAGGGGGGGAAGAGGTCGTTCAGCCCCAGCATTTT. Protein product: CASSSGGEEVVQPQHF.

The CDR3 spells CASSFEGRGANTEAFF. The DNA of the CDR3 is TGTGCCAGCAGCTTTGAGGGGCGGGGGGCGAACACTGAAGCTTTCTTT. The V call is TRBV7-7, the J call TRBJ1-1; possibly TRBD1 for D (6 bases). The CDR3 is 16 residues long. CDR1 is SSHAT, CDR2 FNYEAQ, per germline (reference sequence). V was clipped by 3 bases and J by 1 base, with 15 bases between them.

Comment on this clone: Other nucleotide sequences in the sample specify the same CDR3. The chain couples TRBV27 to TRBJ2-1; D unclear. V was clipped by 2 bases and J by 10 bases, with 9 bases between them. CDR3 size: 12 residues. Germline V CDR1 and CDR2: MNHEY, SMNVEV (reference sequence). CDR3 residues: CASSLRVGEQFF. As DNA, the CDR3 is TGTGCCAGCAGTTTAAGGGTAGGCGAGCAGTTCTTC.

This clone is a singleton in its sample. The chain couples TRBV7-9 to TRBJ2-7, with D possibly TRBD1 on 5 matching bases. Germline CDR1 reads SEHNR; CDR2 reads FQNEAQ (reference sequence). V lost 1 base and J 4 bases, leaving 14 bases between the germline ends. This CDR3 comprises 15 residues. The chain's CDR3 is CASSLGPTGGYEQYF. The CDR3 DNA reads TGTGCCAGCAGCTTAGGGCCCACAGGCGGTTACGAGCAGTACTTC.

The chain links TRBV28 to TRBJ1-2; the D is unclear. Trimming left V 3 bases short and J 2 bases short, with 7 bases between. Germline CDR1 reads MDHEN; CDR2 reads SYDVKM. CDR3 size: 13 residues. In nucleotides, the CDR3 is TGTGCCAGCAGTTTTGGGCACAACTATGGCTACACCTTC. Its translation: CASSFGHNYGYTF.

The chain uses TRBV5-5 and TRBJ1-2; D call uncertain. Trimming left V 4 bases short and J 3 bases short, with 16 bases between. This CDR3 spans 15 amino acids. CDR1 is SGHKS, CDR2 YYEKEE, per germline (reference sequence). CDR3 coding DNA: TGTGCCAGCAGCCCAGTTGCGACGGCACACTATGGCTACACCTTC. Encoded protein: CASSPVATAHYGYTF.

V and J are TRBV19 and TRBJ1-5; D is perhaps TRBD1 (5 bases). Between the trimmed V and J ends, which lost 5 bases and 4 bases, there was a span of 15 bases. The CDR3 sequence is 15 residues long. Per germline, CDR1 LNHDA and CDR2 SQIVND (reference sequence). The CDR3 region has the DNA TGTGCCAGTAGTCCGTTTGCGGGGGGGAATCAGCCCCAGCATTTT. Its translation: CASSPFAGGNQPQHF.